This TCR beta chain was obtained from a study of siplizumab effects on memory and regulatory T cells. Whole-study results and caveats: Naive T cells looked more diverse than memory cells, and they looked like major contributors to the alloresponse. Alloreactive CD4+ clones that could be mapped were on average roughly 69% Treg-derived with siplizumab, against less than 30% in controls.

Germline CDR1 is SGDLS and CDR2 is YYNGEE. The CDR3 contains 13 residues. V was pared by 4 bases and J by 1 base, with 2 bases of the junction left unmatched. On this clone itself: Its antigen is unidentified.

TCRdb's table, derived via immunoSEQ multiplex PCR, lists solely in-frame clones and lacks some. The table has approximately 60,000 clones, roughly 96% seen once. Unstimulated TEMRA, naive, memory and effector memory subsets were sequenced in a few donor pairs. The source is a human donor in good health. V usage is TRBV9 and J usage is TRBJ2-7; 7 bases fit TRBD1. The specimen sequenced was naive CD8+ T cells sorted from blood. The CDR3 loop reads CASSSGQSYEQYF. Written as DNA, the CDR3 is TGTGCCAGCAGCTCGGGACAGTCCTACGAGCAGTACTTC. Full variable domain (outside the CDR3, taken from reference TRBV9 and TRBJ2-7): DSGVTQTPKHLITATGQRVTLRCSPRSGDLSVYWYQQSLDQGLQFLIQYYNGEERAKGNILERFSAQQFPDLHSELNLSSLELGDSALYFCASSSGQSYEQYFGPGTRLTVT.